This T cell receptor beta chain was documented in a study of T cells expressing NK-cell markers. Study conclusions and caveats: NKG2C+ dominant clonotypes from 5 or 6 donors made up roughly 1.0-7.5% of CD8+ T cells.

TCRdb reworked the 5' RACE reads into one entry per CDR3 protein, no DNA. In all, the sample yields approximately 380,000 distinct CDR3 sequences. As concerns this clonotype: What it recognizes is unknown.

Per germline, CDR1 SGHRS and CDR2 YFSETQ. The CDR3 spans 16 residues. The chain employs TRBV5-1 and TRBJ2-3; TCRdb's assignment of TRBD1 cannot be checked, as there is no DNA. Sequenced: blood T cells: a sorted CD56 or NKG2C T cell subset, CD4+ or CD8+ T cells, or bulk PBMC T cells (not recorded which). The TCR sequence derives from a man aged 18-75 years in good health. The CDR3 protein is CASSLGQGTSTDTQYF.